This T cell receptor beta chain was obtained from a study of blood T cell repertoires in COVID-19. The CDR3 length is 15 residues. The V gene lost 6 bases and the J gene lost 1 base, with 15 bases spanning the gap. Germline lookup yields CDR1 SGHAT and CDR2 FQNNGV. Clones were read by immunoSEQ multiplex PCR, and TCRdb kept only the in-frame ones, dropping some. The data contain roughly 200,000 clones, around four fifths of them singletons. The receptor's source is a woman of 80 years or more with active or convalescent COVID-19. The specimen sequenced was peripheral blood. This chain connects TRBV11-2 to TRBJ1-2, with a tentative D call TRBD1 (5 bases). CDR3 bases: TGTGCCAGCAGGGTTGCAGGGTCCCTTAACTATGGCTACACCTTC. Its protein is CASRVAGSLNYGYTF. Complete variable domain (other parts from reference TRBV11-2 and TRBJ1-2): EAGVAQSPRYKIIEKRQSVAFWCNPISGHATLYWYQQILGQGPKLLIQFQNNGVVDDSQLPKDRFSAERLKGVDSTLKIQPAKLEDSAVYLCASRVAGSLNYGYTFGSGTRLTVV.